A single T cell receptor (beta chain) is shown here with its context. In its sample, this clonotype was seen many times. No cognate antigen has been identified for it. The sample holds no much larger clone one base away, and base qualities are not on file. Ophthalmopathy patients had moderately to severely active disease, with a Clinical Activity Score of 3 or more, a NOSPECS grade of 4 or more, and a disease duration of less than 3 months. The study excluded patients with uncontrolled infections, other autoimmune diseases, pregnancy or lactation. Clinical symptoms, serum thyroxine and TRAb, thyroid ultrasound, and orbital computed tomography formed the basis for the diagnoses. Ficoll-Paque density gradient centrifugation was used to isolate PBMCs from approximately 11 ml of fresh peripheral blood. Trizol reagent was used to extract total RNA, and RNA quality was then checked on an Agilent 2100 Bioanalyzer.

This sample was taken from a study of T cells in Graves' hyperthyroidism and ophthalmopathy (dated by TCRdb to the late 2010s). In terms of the full investigation: Peripheral blood was collected at initial diagnosis, before any treatment. To identify distinguishing TCR V-J signatures, a discovery cohort of around 100 patients was used, comprising 40 to 45 with Graves' ophthalmopathy and around 57 with stable Graves' hyperthyroidism. The approximately 98 discovery patients were randomly divided into training and test sets at a 7:3 ratio. According to the paper, TCR Vbeta CDR3 sequencing was carried out on roughly 130 peripheral blood samples, which came from fewer than 50 ophthalmopathy, under 85 hyperthyroidism and roughly 17 progressor patients. After sampling, hyperthyroidism patients received methimazole starting at 30 mg daily, and ophthalmopathy patients received high-dose intravenous methylprednisolone. The study also compared thyroid tissue and blood T-cell repertoires from roughly six Graves' hyperthyroidism patients. Prospective prediction of ophthalmopathy was tested in an independent validation cohort of 18 hyperthyroidism patients and some 17 patients who later progressed to ophthalmopathy. Study-level results and caveats: Most expanded thyroid clonotypes (frequency above 0.001) were also detected in blood, a finding suggesting that blood repertoires may reflect thyroid immune responses. Ophthalmopathy was separated from stable hyperthyroidism by a 13 V-J signature model, with over 85% sensitivity and about 81% specificity obtained in cross-validation and 80%/75% obtained in testing. In validation, the model predicted progression to ophthalmopathy a median of about 5.9 months before onset, with over 55% sensitivity and roughly 73% specificity. Sample size was not statistically predetermined, and investigators were not blinded to group allocation.

TCR beta CDR3 regions were amplified from RNA transcripts. A first-round RT-PCR of the TCR CDR3 used the HTBI primer set with the Qiagen OneStep RT-PCR kit. The libraries were constructed in a second round of multiplex PCR and then size-selected and purified. Sequencing of the libraries was done on an Illumina HiSeq2000 using paired-end 100 bp reads. The study's processing was this. Raw data were processed with SOAPnuke, discarding reads with adapters, uncalled bases, mean Phred below 15, or no exact constant-primer or identifier match. High-quality paired reads were merged with COPE v1.2.5, and unique nucleotide sequences were defined as clonotypes. MiTCR v1.1 was used to align clonotypes to the IMGT TRBV, TRBD and TRBJ reference segments. Only V-J combinations with frequency above 0.0001, covering 98% to 99.2% of repertoires, were analysed. A TCS score was defined as the ratio between F50 (clonal expansion) and ExV (chaos), using BLOSUM62-based TCRdist between CDR3 peptides within each V-J. Welch's t-statistics and random forest reduced roughly 500 V-J features to 10 to 15, which were used in a naive Bayes classifier (R e1071). The raw public data were reprocessed by TCRdb itself: fastp quality trimming at Q25, MiXCR clonotype calling, in-frame beta chains only. One record per CDR3 amino acid sequence lists the most common genes and DNA. The V and J calls, along with clone size, are taken from TCRdb and not from the paper's own processing. The sample data list hundreds of thousands of distinct CDR3 sequences, and around 16% of these were observed just once. The ten biggest clones cover approximately 3.5% of the sample.

The CDR1 and CDR2 encoded by the germline V gene are KGHDR and SFDVKD. The germline V and J ends show losses of 3 bases and 2 bases respectively, and no gene match explains 10 bases of the junction. The CDR3 goes from the cysteine to the phenylalanine over 17 residues. Here the CDR3 DNA is all that survives: 51 bases in frame from base 1. The chain is encoded by TRBV24-1 joined to TRBJ2-3, and 7 junctional nucleotides match TRBD1. Sequences were obtained from blood. This TCR derives from a woman between 40 and 55 years old with Graves' ophthalmopathy. The nucleotide sequence is TGTGCCACCAGTGATCCCTACAGGGGTAGGGACACAGATACGCAGTATTTT. Translated, it reads CATSDPYRGRDTDTQYF.